Listed here are 28 T cell receptor beta chains from one sample, sequenced in a study of tumor-infiltrating lymphocytes in oesophageal squamous cell carcinoma. A single record per CDR3 protein comes from TCRdb applying MiXCR to the PCR reads. The data hold about 16,000 distinct CDR3 sequences, with about 50% observed a single time. Sequencing was carried out using esophageal tumor tissue. The receptors derive from a male donor with esophageal squamous cell carcinoma.

As for this clonotype: Compared with germline, one end of the junction differs, possibly owing to a read error. The chain is built from TRBV6-2 or TRBV6-3 and TRBJ2-5, with TRBD2 matching 10 bases. Looked up from germline, CDR1 is MNHEY and CDR2 is SVGEGT. The CDR3 consists of 16 residues. CDR3 residues: CASSYSASGSLPGGIF. As DNA, the CDR3 is TGTGCCAGCAGTTACAGTGCTAGCGGGAGCCTCCCGGGAGGGATCTTC.

In this sample, this clonotype turned up a few times. The chain couples TRBV7-2 to TRBJ1-5; D might be TRBD1 (6 bases). Trimming took 1 base from V and 0 from J, leaving 13 bases between them. CDR1 is SGHTA and CDR2 is FQGNSA in the germline V gene. This CDR3 comprises 17 residues. Here the CDR3 DNA reads TGTGCCAGCAGCTTAGGTTCGTTGGGGGCTAGCAATCAGCCCCAGCATTTT. It yields the protein CASSLGSLGASNQPQHF.

Concerning this clonotype itself: Since the CDR3 does not end with the conserved phenylalanine or tryptophan, this likely comes from a read error. The DNA is omitted, as the CDR3 cannot be located on it reliably, and the CDR3 follows TCRdb's listing. This chain connects TRBV5-5 to TRBJ2-7; TRBD1 is taken as the D call from the table, unchecked against the DNA. The CDR3 adds up to 9 amino acids, both ends counted. Germline CDR1 and CDR2: SGHKS and YYEKEE (reference sequence). The CDR3 here is CASSLTGES.

The chain couples TRBV7-8 to TRBJ1-5, with 9 nucleotides matching TRBD1. J gave up 6 bases and V 4 bases, and 7 bases lay outside the gene matches. Germline V CDR1 and CDR2: SGHVS, FQNEAQ. CDR3 length: 15 amino acids. The DNA of the CDR3 is TGTGCCAGCAGCTGGGGACAGGGAATAGGTCAGCCCCAGCATTTT. Encoded protein: CASSWGQGIGQPQHF.

This clonotype was counted only a few times. The rearrangement links TRBV18 to TRBJ1-5; 7 bases fit TRBD1. The V segment lost 0 bases and the J segment 6 bases; nucleotides outside the gene matches: 8. In germline, CDR1 is KGHSH, CDR2 LQKENI. CDR3 size: 16 residues. CDR3 coding DNA: TGTGCCAGCTCACCACCGAACAGGGGAGTCGGTCAGCCCCAGCATTTT. Translation gives CASSPPNRGVGQPQHF.

The chain uses TRBV7-2 and TRBJ2-7, with a tentative D call TRBD1 (6 bases). The DNA end lines up better with TRBJ2-5; the J call may be wrong. CDR3 length equals 14 residues. CDR1 is SGHTA, CDR2 FQGNSA, per germline. This CDR3 is CASSSRGMGETQYF. The CDR3 nucleotides are TGTGCCAGCAGCTCGAGGGGGATGGGAGAGACCCAGTACTTC.

This clonotype is medium-sized within its sample. V is TRBV7-8 and J is TRBJ1-1; the D is unclear. This CDR3 contains 15 residues. The ends were cut back, 5 bases at V and 2 bases at J, with 15 bases in the middle. CDR1 and CDR2 from the germline V gene are SGHVS and FQNEAQ. The CDR3 region is CASSHRIASNTEAFF. The CDR3 DNA reads as TGTGCCAGCAGCCACCGGATTGCCAGCAACACTGAAGCTTTCTTT.

This clonotype was detected ten times or more. The J gene is TRBJ2-3, the V gene TRBV28; D unresolved. The CDR3 totals 15 residues. The V gene's germline CDR1 is MDHEN and CDR2 SYDVKM. V lost 4 bases to trimming and J lost 1 base, with 12 bases between them. CDR3 sequence (DNA): TGTGCCAGCAGTTGGACGGTGGAAGGCACAGATACGCAGTATTTT. It specifies CASSWTVEGTDTQYF. Together with reference TRBV28 and TRBJ2-3, the CDR3 gives the full variable domain: DVKVTQSSRYLVKRTGEKVFLECVQDMDHENMFWYRQDPGLGLRLIYFSYDVKMKEKGDIPEGYSVSREKKERFSLILESASTNQTSMYLCASSWTVEGTDTQYFGPGTRLTVL.

This rearrangement joins TRBV7-2 to TRBJ2-3; 8 bases fit TRBD2. The CDR3 is made up of 16 amino acids. Germline V CDR1 and CDR2: SGHTA, FQGNSA. V lost 5 bases to trimming and J lost 2 bases; unmatched junction nucleotides: 9. CDR3 sequence: CASSLPLREATDTQYF. The CDR3 coding sequence is TGTGCCAGCAGCCTCCCCTTGCGGGAGGCCACAGATACGCAGTATTTT.

As for this clonotype: Its ends do not fully match the called genes, so a read error is possible. This sequence joins TRBV7-7 and TRBJ2-4, with 7 bases fitting TRBD1. The J call is doubtful: the DNA matches TRBJ2-5 better. This CDR3 comprises 14 residues. Germline V gene sequence: CDR1 SSHAT, CDR2 FNYEAQ (reference sequence). The CDR3 DNA follows: TGTGCTAGCAGCCACGCAGGGGGTGCAGGGACCCAGTACTTC. It translates to CASSHAGGAGTQYF.

This chain uses TRBV25-1 with TRBJ2-1; 10 bases match TRBD1. The J call may not be correct, given that the DNA end is closer to TRBJ2-7. The CDR3 sequence is 15 residues long. CDR1 is MGHDK and CDR2 is SYGVNS in the germline V gene. Here the CDR3 DNA reads TGTGCCAGCAGTGAGACAGGGGGCGCGTACAGCGAGCAGTACTTC. Its translation is CASSETGGAYSEQYF.

The chain is built from TRBV12-3 or TRBV12-4 and TRBJ2-5; perhaps D is TRBD1 or TRBD2 (5 bases each). This CDR3 is built from 15 residues. V dropped 5 bases and J dropped 11 bases, with 24 bases sitting between them. CDR3 amino acids: CASSAPHRGYNEQYF. The DNA for the CDR3 is TGTGCCAGCAGTGCCCCTCACCGGGGCTACAATGAGCAGTACTTC.

This sequence joins TRBV7-9 and TRBJ1-2; D not resolved. The CDR3 extends over 13 amino acids. The ends were cut back, 1 base at V and 8 bases at J, with 11 bases in the middle. From germline, CDR1 is SEHNR and CDR2 FQNEAQ (reference sequence). CDR3 sequence: CASSLDYGSGYTF. The CDR3 DNA follows: TGTGCCAGCAGCTTAGACTACGGGAGCGGCTACACCTTC.

This clonotype qualifies as medium-sized (0.01 to 0.1%). The rearrangement links TRBV7-2 to TRBJ1-2, with 7 positions matching TRBD1. The CDR3 runs to 15 residues. CDR1 is SGHTA and CDR2 is FQGNSA in the germline V gene. V gave up 8 bases and J gave up 2 bases; unmatched junction bases: 11. As DNA, the CDR3 is TGTGCCAGCGAACTACAGGGACAGAGAAACTATGGCTACACCTTC. This gives the protein CASELQGQRNYGYTF. Together with reference TRBV7-2 and TRBJ1-2, the CDR3 gives the full variable domain: GAGVSQSPSNKVTEKGKDVELRCDPISGHTALYWYRQSLGQGLEFLIYFQGNSAPDKSGLPSDRFSAERTGGSVSTLTIQRTQQEDSAVYLCASELQGQRNYGYTFGSGTRLTVV.

The chain uses TRBV6-1 and TRBJ2-5, with 8 bases fitting TRBD2. Germline V gene data show CDR1 as MNHNS and CDR2 as SASEGT. The V gene end was trimmed by 0 bases and the J gene end by 11 bases; junction bases not matched to a gene: 14. This CDR3 is 16 amino acids long. Here the CDR3 reads CASSEADGGGSNEQYF. For the CDR3, the DNA is TGTGCCAGCAGTGAAGCGGACGGGGGGGGATCCAATGAGCAGTACTTC.

The chain has TRBV4-3 and TRBJ2-4, with 14 bases that match TRBD2. The CDR3 sequence is 18 residues long. V lost 3 bases, J lost 7 bases, and 11 bases stayed unmatched. The V gene's germline CDR1 is LGHNA and CDR2 YSLEER. CDR3 nucleotide sequence: TGCGCCAGCAGCCATAAGACTAGCGGGAGGGTTTCTAGTAACATTCAGTACTTC. Protein product: CASSHKTSGRVSSNIQYF.

The chain joins TRBV7-2 to TRBJ2-4; TRBD2 is a possible D gene (6 bases). The J call may be faulty, since TRBJ2-7 better matches the DNA end. The CDR3 runs 15 residues. Germline CDR1 reads SGHTA; CDR2 reads FQGNSA. CDR3 in amino acids: CASSLDGGGLHEQYF. The CDR3 nucleotides are TGTGCCAGCAGCTTAGACGGGGGAGGTCTCCACGAGCAGTACTTC.

To note about this clonotype: Because the CDR3 is missing its conserved closing phenylalanine or tryptophan, this is likely a read error. The limits of the CDR3 on the DNA are not certain, so only TCRdb's listed CDR3 is given. This chain connects TRBV5-1 to TRBJ2-3; the tabulated D call, TRBD2, remains unverified against the DNA. A total of 18 residues make up the CDR3, ends included. Germline CDR1 reads SGHRS; CDR2 reads YFSETQ. This chain's CDR3 is CASRGLAGGKGYEQFFGP.

V and J are TRBV10-3 and TRBJ2-4; 8 bases map to TRBD1. Per germline, CDR1 ENHRY and CDR2 SYGVKD. The CDR3 has 15 amino acids. Losses at the gene ends were 2 bases for V and 8 bases for J; bases not matched to a gene: 8. The CDR3 sequence is CAISEAAGGIYIQYF. Here the CDR3 DNA reads TGTGCCATCAGTGAGGCGGCAGGGGGCATTTACATTCAGTACTTC.

The genes are TRBV7-3 and TRBJ1-2, with 7 bases identical to TRBD1. V shed 2 bases and J 8 bases; nucleotides not matched to a gene: 5. Germline V gene data show CDR1 as SGHTA and CDR2 as FQGTGA. This CDR3 spans 13 amino acids. The CDR3 spells CASSLQTGYGYTF. CDR3 sequence (DNA): TGTGCCAGCAGCTTACAGACAGGGTACGGCTACACCTTC.

This chain uses TRBV7-9 with TRBJ2-4; tentatively, D is TRBD1 or TRBD2 (6 bases each). This CDR3 contains 16 residues. Looked up from germline, CDR1 is SEHNR and CDR2 is FQNEAQ (reference sequence). V was trimmed by 6 bases and J by 0 bases, leaving 15 bases between them. For the CDR3, the DNA is TGTGCCAGCAGTCTACAGGGACTGAAAGCCAAAAACATTCAGTACTTC. Amino acids: CASSLQGLKAKNIQYF.

This clonotype was detected ten times or more. The chain couples TRBV7-6 to TRBJ2-1; 7 bases fit TRBD1. There are 13 residues in the CDR3. Germline lookup yields CDR1 SGHVS and CDR2 FNYEAQ. V was pared by 5 bases and J by 6 bases, with 4 bases of the junction left unmatched. The CDR3 loop is CASSQGDLNEQFF. The CDR3 nucleotides are TGTGCCAGCAGCCAGGGGGACCTCAATGAGCAGTTCTTC. Full variable domain (missing parts from reference TRBV7-6 and TRBJ2-1): GAGVSQSPRYKVTKRGQDVALRCDPISGHVSLYWYRQALGQGPEFLTYFNYEAQQDKSGLPNDRFSAERPEGSISTLTIQRTEQRDSAMYRCASSQGDLNEQFFGPGTRLTVL.

The rearrangement joins TRBV24-1 to TRBJ2-5, with 11 bases identical to TRBD1. The end of the DNA is better explained by TRBJ2-7, so the J call may be wrong. Germline V lookup: CDR1 KGHDR, CDR2 SFDVKD. The CDR3 length is 15 residues. The CDR3 nucleotides read TGTGCCACCAGTGATGCCGGGACAGGGGGGTACGAGCAGTACTTC. Translation gives CATSDAGTGGYEQYF.

The chain is built from TRBV4-3 and TRBJ2-5, with TRBD2 matching 8 bases. Matching the DNA end better, TRBJ2-7 makes the J call doubtful. The CDR3 totals 16 residues. Germline values: CDR1 LGHNA, CDR2 YSLEER. CDR3 DNA: TGCGCCAGCAGCCAAGAAGCGGGAGTAAGCTCCTACGAGCAGTACTTC. This gives the protein CASSQEAGVSSYEQYF.

Details on this clonotype: One end of the junction is discordant with germline, which a read error may explain. This sequence joins TRBV7-2 and TRBJ2-3, with 7 bases that match TRBD1. The CDR3 contains 14 residues. Germline CDR1 is SGHTA and CDR2 is FQGNSA. CDR3 amino acids: CASSSTGQYSPLHF. The CDR3 nucleotides read TGTGCCAGCAGTTCGACAGGGCAGTATTCACCCCTCCACTTC.

The rearrangement links TRBV7-2 to TRBJ1-3; D ambiguous. The CDR3 loop spans 16 amino acids. Germline-derived CDR1 and CDR2 are SGHTA and FQGNSA. Trimming left V 2 bases short and J 4 bases short, with 15 bases between. CDR3 sequence (DNA): TGTGCCAGCAGCTTATGGGCCGGCACCTCGGGAAACACCATATATTTT. Translation gives CASSLWAGTSGNTIYF.

In its sample, this clonotype was seen many times. This rearrangement joins TRBV6-1 to TRBJ2-7; D not resolved. This CDR3 contains 15 residues. From germline, CDR1 is MNHNS and CDR2 SASEGT. V lost 6 bases, J lost 0 bases, and 15 bases lay in between. The CDR3 DNA follows: TGTGCCAGCAGGAACAGCCTAAAACCCTCCTACGAGCAGTACTTC. This translates into CASRNSLKPSYEQYF.

With respect to this clonotype: The missing conserved phenylalanine or tryptophan at the end of this CDR3 makes a read error likely. The DNA is left out, because the CDR3 cannot be placed on it with certainty; the CDR3 is given as TCRdb lists it. The rearrangement joins TRBV7-3 to TRBJ2-1; the table names TRBD2, a call not compared with the DNA. Germline CDR1 and CDR2: SGHTA and FQGTGA. Both ends counted, the CDR3 spans 11 residues. CDR3 protein: CASSLTPQVAG.